Listed below are T cell receptor beta chains from one sample, sequenced in a study of PD-L1 blockade in urothelial cancer. Some clones are missing from TCRdb's copy, which holds only in-frame ones; the method was immunoSEQ multiplex PCR. The table shows approximately 100,000 clones, with approximately 85% occurring only once. The sequences come from PBMCs, collected around atezolizumab (anti-PD-L1) treatment. The receptors originated from a man between 45 and 60 years old with urothelial cancer. CDR3s include the opening cysteine and the closing phenylalanine or tryptophan. A D gene is named only where the DNA matches it firmly. A clone size is listed for some rows: how often the clone was seen (once, few, many), or a class if it is expanded.

v_gene	j_gene	len	d_gene	abundance	CDR3nt	CDR3aa
TRBV6-6	TRBJ1-2	11	-	-	TGTGCCAGCAGTTGGAGTTATGGCTACACCTTC	CASSWSYGYTF
TRBV18	TRBJ1-1	15	-	-	TGTGCCAGCTCACCAGTTCCCAGGGCGGGGACTGAAGCTTTCTTT	CASSPVPRAGTEAFF
TRBV6-5	TRBJ2-7	13	-	-	TGTGCCAGCAGATACCGGGACAACTACGAGCAGTACTTC	CASRYRDNYEQYF
TRBV19	TRBJ2-3	13	-	-	TGTGCCAGTAGCCGAGGGCTTTCGGATACGCAGTATTTT	CASSRGLSDTQYF
TRBV19	TRBJ2-1	16	TRBD2	-	TGTGCCAGTAGTAGCGGGATGGGACTAGCGGGGCGGGAGCAGTTCTTC	CASSSGMGLAGREQFF
TRBV5-1	TRBJ2-1	15	-	-	TGCGCCAGCAGCTTAGTAGCGGTGGTTAGTGCGGAGCAGTTCTTC	CASSLVAVVSAEQFF
TRBV5-4	TRBJ2-5	13	TRBD2	-	TGTGCCAGCAGCCAAGCGGGAGGAGAGACCCAGTACTTC	CASSQAGGETQYF
TRBV28	TRBJ1-1	15	TRBD1	-	TGTGCCATATGGGAGAAGGGGGCCTGGAACACTGAAGCTTTCTTT	CAIWEKGAWNTEAFF
TRBV6-1	TRBJ1-4	14	TRBD1	-	TGTGCCAGCAGGGACAGGGTCGGGGGGGAAAAACTGTTTTTT	CASRDRVGGEKLFF
TRBV21-1	TRBJ1-3	15	-	-	TGTGCCAGCAGCAAAGAACCCAGGGAAGGAAACACCATATATTTT	CASSKEPREGNTIYF
TRBV10-3	TRBJ2-7	13	-	-	TGTGCCATCAGTGACAGGTTATCCTACGAGCAGTACTTC	CAISDRLSYEQYF
TRBV11-2	TRBJ2-2	16	TRBD2	few	TGTGCCAGCAGCTCCAGACTAGCACTTCGCACCGGGGAGCTGTTTTTT	CASSSRLALRTGELFF
TRBV28	TRBJ1-1	17	TRBD1	few	TGTGCCAGCAGGGGAGGACAGGGTTTTTCAAGGAACACTGAAGCTTTCTTT	CASRGGQGFSRNTEAFF
TRBV28	TRBJ2-3	14	TRBD1	-	TGTGCCAGCAGCCGGACAGGGCTCACAGATACGCAGTATTTT	CASSRTGLTDTQYF
TRBV30	TRBJ2-7	11	-	once	TGTGCCTGGAGTGTAAGCCTCGAGCAGTACTTC	CAWSVSLEQYF
TRBV2	TRBJ1-1	14	TRBD1	-	TGTGCCAGCACCGACCGGACAGGGGTCACTGAAGCTTTCTTT	CASTDRTGVTEAFF
TRBV7-6	TRBJ1-6	17	-	-	TGTGCCAGCAGCCTCCTAGGGGGGGCCGTCAGCAATTCACCCCTCCACTTT	CASSLLGGAVSNSPLHF
TRBV9	TRBJ2-3	15	-	-	TGTGCCAGCAGGAGAATAGCGGCAAACACAGATACGCAGTATTTT	CASRRIAANTDTQYF
TRBV30	TRBJ1-4	13	-	-	TGTGCCTGGGGAAGGGGACTCGAGGAAAAACTGTTTTTT	CAWGRGLEEKLFF
TRBV10-3	TRBJ1-2	12	-	-	TGTGCCATCAGTGATTCGACAGACCTCTACACCTTC	CAISDSTDLYTF
TRBV18	TRBJ1-1	13	-	-	TGTGCCAGCTCACCACCGGTCGGGGGGCGAGCTTTCTTT	CASSPPVGGRAFF
TRBV10-1	TRBJ2-7	13	TRBD2	-	TGCGCCAGCAGTGGGACTAGCAACGACGAGCAGTACTTC	CASSGTSNDEQYF
TRBV5-8	TRBJ1-6	13	-	few	TGTGCCAGCAGCTCCTCCCTCCGCGGGACCCTCCACTTT	CASSSSLRGTLHF
TRBV7-3	TRBJ2-1	14	TRBD2	-	TGTGCCAGCAGGCCCGGGACTAGCGGCAATGAGCAGTTCTTC	CASRPGTSGNEQFF
TRBV18	TRBJ1-1	13	-	-	TGTGCCAGCTCACCAGGACAGAATACTGAAGCTTTCTTT	CASSPGQNTEAFF
TRBV15	TRBJ2-7	14	-	-	TGTGCCACCAGCCAAAGGGGACTTGCCTACGAGCAGTACTTC	CATSQRGLAYEQYF
TRBV30	TRBJ1-1	13	-	few	TGTGCCTGGAGTGAATCCGGGAGGTCTGAAGCTTTCTTT	CAWSESGRSEAFF
TRBV7-2	TRBJ2-5	15	-	-	TGTGCCAGCAGCTTAGCTAGAGGCGCAGGGGAGACCCAGTACTTC	CASSLARGAGETQYF
TRBV18	TRBJ2-3	16	TRBD2	few	TGTGCCAGCTCACGCCGAGGAGCGGGAGAGTCGGATACGCAGTATTTT	CASSRRGAGESDTQYF
TRBV7-3	TRBJ2-2	13	TRBD2	-	TGTGCCAGCAGCGACGGGAGGACCGGGGAGCTGTTTTTT	CASSDGRTGELFF
TRBV6-5	TRBJ2-4	13	-	-	TGTGCCAGCAGTCCCCAGGGAAGGTACATTCAGTACTTC	CASSPQGRYIQYF
TRBV5-4	TRBJ1-1	14	-	few	TGTGCCAGCAGCCCAAAAGACAGTTACACTGAAGCTTTCTTT	CASSPKDSYTEAFF
TRBV7-9	TRBJ1-4	17	TRBD1	few	TGTGCCACCCCGGGACAGGGGGGTTTGCTGGCTAATGAAAAACTGTTTTTT	CATPGQGGLLANEKLFF
TRBV5-1	TRBJ2-2	17	TRBD2	-	TGCGCCAGCAGCTTGTTCGGTAGCGGGGCTGACACCGGGGAGCTGTTTTTT	CASSLFGSGADTGELFF
TRBV11-2	TRBJ1-6	17	TRBD1	few	TGTGCCAGCAGCCCGCCGGGGTCGACAGGGTTAGGTTCACCCCTCCACTTT	CASSPPGSTGLGSPLHF
TRBV15	TRBJ1-2	16	TRBD1	-	TGTGCCACCAGCACCAGAGGAGGGGGCAGTAACTATGGCTACACCTTC	CATSTRGGGSNYGYTF
TRBV5-4	TRBJ2-7	16	TRBD2	-	TGTGCCAGCAGCTTGGAGGCCCGGGGGGGATACTACGAGCAGTACTTC	CASSLEARGGYYEQYF
TRBV6-6	TRBJ2-5	15	TRBD1	-	TGTGCCAGCAGCCGCCCGACAGGGGAGCAAGAGACCCAGTACTTC	CASSRPTGEQETQYF
TRBV28	TRBJ1-2	12	-	once	TGTGCCAGCAGTTTATTATCCTATGGCTACACCTTC	CASSLLSYGYTF
TRBV18	TRBJ2-7	13	-	-	TGTGCCAGCTCACCCATGGGTTCGAGGGAGCAGTACTTC	CASSPMGSREQYF
TRBV18	TRBJ1-4	14	-	-	TGTGCCAGCTCACCACAGGGGTCTAATGAAAAACTGTTTTTT	CASSPQGSNEKLFF
TRBV7-9	TRBJ2-1	16	-	-	TGTGCCAGCAGCTCACGGACTGGCGGGCTAGACAATGAGCAGTTCTTC	CASSSRTGGLDNEQFF
TRBV28	TRBJ1-6	16	TRBD1	few	TGTGCCAGCAGGTGGCAGGGGGCGGCCCAAAATTCACCCCTCCACTTT	CASRWQGAAQNSPLHF
TRBV10-3	TRBJ2-3	18	-	-	TGTGCCACCGCCGCGTATAACTCGGGTGACGGGAGCACAGATACGCAGTATTTT	CATAAYNSGDGSTDTQYF
TRBV9	TRBJ2-7	15	TRBD2	-	TGTGCCAGCAGCCTGGGGCTAGCGGCCAACTACGAGCAGTACTTC	CASSLGLAANYEQYF